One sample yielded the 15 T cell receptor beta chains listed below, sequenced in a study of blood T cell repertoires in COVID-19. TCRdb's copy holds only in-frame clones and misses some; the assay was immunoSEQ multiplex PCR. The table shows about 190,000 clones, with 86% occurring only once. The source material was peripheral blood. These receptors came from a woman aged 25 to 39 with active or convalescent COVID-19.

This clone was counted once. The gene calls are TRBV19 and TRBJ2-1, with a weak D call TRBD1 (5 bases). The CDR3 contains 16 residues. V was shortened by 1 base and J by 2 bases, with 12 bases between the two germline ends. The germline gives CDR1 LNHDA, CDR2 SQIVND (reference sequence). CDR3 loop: CASSIVFRVAYNEQFF. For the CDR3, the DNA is TGTGCCAGTAGTATAGTTTTCAGGGTAGCCTACAATGAGCAGTTCTTC.

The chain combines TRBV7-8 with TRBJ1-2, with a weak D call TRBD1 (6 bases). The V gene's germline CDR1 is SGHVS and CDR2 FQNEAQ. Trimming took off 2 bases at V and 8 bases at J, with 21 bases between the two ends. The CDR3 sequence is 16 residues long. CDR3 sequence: CASSLQRARGERGYTF. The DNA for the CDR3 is TGTGCCAGCAGCTTACAGAGGGCCAGGGGAGAGAGAGGCTACACCTTC.

The CDR3 protein is CASSLAEGAQETQYF. The DNA of the CDR3 is TGCGCCAGCAGCTTGGCTGAAGGGGCTCAAGAGACCCAGTACTTC. The chain recombines TRBV5-1 with TRBJ2-5; maybe TRBD1 (5 bases). This CDR3 is 15 amino acids long. Looked up from germline, CDR1 is SGHRS and CDR2 is YFSETQ. The germline V and J ends were trimmed by 0 bases and 2 bases, with 11 bases remaining between them.

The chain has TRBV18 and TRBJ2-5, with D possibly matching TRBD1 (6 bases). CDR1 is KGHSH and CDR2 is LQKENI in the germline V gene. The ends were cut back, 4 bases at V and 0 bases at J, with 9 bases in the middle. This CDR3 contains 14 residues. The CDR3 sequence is CASSLRTDQETQYF. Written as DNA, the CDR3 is TGTGCCAGCTCACTCCGGACAGACCAAGAGACCCAGTACTTC. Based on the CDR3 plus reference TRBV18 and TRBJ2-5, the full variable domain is NAGVMQNPRHLVRRRGQEARLRCSPMKGHSHVYWYRQLPEEGLKFMVYLQKENIIDESGMPKERFSAEFPKEGPSILRIQQVVRGDSAAYFCASSLRTDQETQYFGPGTRLLVL.

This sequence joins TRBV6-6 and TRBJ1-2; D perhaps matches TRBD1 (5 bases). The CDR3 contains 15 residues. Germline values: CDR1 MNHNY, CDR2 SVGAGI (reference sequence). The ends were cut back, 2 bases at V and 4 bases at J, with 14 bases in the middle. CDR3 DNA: TGTGCCAGCAGTTACGCCTTGGGGCATGGCTATGGCTACACCTTC. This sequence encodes CASSYALGHGYGYTF.

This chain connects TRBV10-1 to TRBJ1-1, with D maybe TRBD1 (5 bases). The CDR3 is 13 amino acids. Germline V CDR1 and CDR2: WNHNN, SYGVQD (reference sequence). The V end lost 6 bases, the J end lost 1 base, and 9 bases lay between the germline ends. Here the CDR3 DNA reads TGCGCCAGCAGCCGCGGGGCGAACACTGAAGCTTTCTTT. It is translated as CASSRGANTEAFF.

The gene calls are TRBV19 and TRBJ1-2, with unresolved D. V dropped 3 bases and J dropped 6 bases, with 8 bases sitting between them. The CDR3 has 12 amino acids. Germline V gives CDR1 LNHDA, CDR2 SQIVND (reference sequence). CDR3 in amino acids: CASSITGDGYTF. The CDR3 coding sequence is TGTGCCAGTAGTATTACGGGAGATGGCTACACCTTC.

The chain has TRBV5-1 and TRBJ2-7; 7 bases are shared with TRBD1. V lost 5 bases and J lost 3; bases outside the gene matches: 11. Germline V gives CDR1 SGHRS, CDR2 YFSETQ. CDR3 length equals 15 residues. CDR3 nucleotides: TGCGCCAGCAGTATATCACCGGGACAGAACTACGAGCAGTACTTC. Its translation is CASSISPGQNYEQYF.

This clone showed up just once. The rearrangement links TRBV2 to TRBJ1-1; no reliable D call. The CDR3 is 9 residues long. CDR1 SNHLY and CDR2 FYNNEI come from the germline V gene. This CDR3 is CASGLEAFF. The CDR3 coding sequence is TGTGCGAGCGGCCTTGAAGCTTTCTTT.

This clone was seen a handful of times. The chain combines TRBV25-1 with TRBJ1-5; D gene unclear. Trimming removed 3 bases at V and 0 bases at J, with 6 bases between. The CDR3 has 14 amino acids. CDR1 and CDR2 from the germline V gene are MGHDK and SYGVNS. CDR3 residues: CASSESNSNQPQHF. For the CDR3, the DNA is TGTGCCAGCAGTGAGAGTAATAGCAATCAGCCCCAGCATTTT.

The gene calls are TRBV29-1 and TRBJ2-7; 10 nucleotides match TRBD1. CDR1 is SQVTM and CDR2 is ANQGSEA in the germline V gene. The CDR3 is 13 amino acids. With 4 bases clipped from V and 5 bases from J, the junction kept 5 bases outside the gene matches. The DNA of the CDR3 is TGCAGCGTTGCCGACAGGGGGCTAGACGAGCAGTACTTC. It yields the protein CSVADRGLDEQYF.

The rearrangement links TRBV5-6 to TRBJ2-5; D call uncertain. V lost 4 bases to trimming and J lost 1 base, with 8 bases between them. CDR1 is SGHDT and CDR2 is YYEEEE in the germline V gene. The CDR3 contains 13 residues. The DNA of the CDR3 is TGTGCCAGCAGCATCCGAGGCCAAGAGACCCAGTACTTC. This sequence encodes CASSIRGQETQYF.

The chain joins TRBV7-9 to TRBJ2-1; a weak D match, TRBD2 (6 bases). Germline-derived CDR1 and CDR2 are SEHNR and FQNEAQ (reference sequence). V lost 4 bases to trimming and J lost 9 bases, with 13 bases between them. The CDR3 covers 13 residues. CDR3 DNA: TGTGCCAGCAGCTGGCAAATGGGGGGTGAGCAGTTCTTC. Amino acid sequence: CASSWQMGGEQFF.

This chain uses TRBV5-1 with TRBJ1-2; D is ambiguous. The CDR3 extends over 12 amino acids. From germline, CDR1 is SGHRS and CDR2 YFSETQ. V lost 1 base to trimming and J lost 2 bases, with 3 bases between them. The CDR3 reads CASSLSNYGYTF. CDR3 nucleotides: TGCGCCAGCAGCTTGAGCAACTATGGCTACACCTTC.

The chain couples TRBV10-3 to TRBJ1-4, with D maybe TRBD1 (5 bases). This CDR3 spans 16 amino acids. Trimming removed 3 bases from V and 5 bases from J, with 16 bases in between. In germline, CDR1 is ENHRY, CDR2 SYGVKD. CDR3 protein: CAISDSSVEGNEKLFF. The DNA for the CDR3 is TGTGCCATCAGTGATAGCAGCGTGGAGGGGAATGAAAAACTGTTTTTT.